The 21 T cell receptor beta chains presented below share a single source sample, sequenced in a study of control samples from healthy donors and cancer patients. This table comes from immunoSEQ multiplex PCR, and its TCRdb copy is limited to in-frame clones, with some not included. The sample consists of around 26,000 clones, 82% of them appearing once. The material sequenced was PBMCs. These receptors originate from a man aged 55 to 70 with colorectal cancer.

The genes are TRBV6-1 and TRBJ2-7; 9 bases line up with TRBD1. The length of the CDR3 is 14 residues. CDR1 MNHNS and CDR2 SASEGT come from the germline V gene. J was trimmed by 3 bases and V by 6 bases; bases with no gene match: 6. CDR3 sequence: CASSRAGQGYEQYF. The CDR3 DNA reads TGTGCCAGCAGCCGGGCGGGACAGGGCTACGAGCAGTACTTC.

V is TRBV7-7 and J is TRBJ2-2, with D maybe TRBD2 (6 bases). Per germline, CDR1 SSHAT and CDR2 FNYEAQ (reference sequence). With 1 base removed from V and 1 base from J, the gap between germline ends came to 10 bases. CDR3 length: 16 residues. The CDR3 is CASSLVGGMNTGELFF. CDR3 sequence (DNA): TGTGCCAGCAGCTTAGTTGGGGGGATGAACACCGGGGAGCTGTTTTTT.

V gene TRBV27 combines with J gene TRBJ2-5; no reliable D call. The length of the CDR3 is 13 residues. CDR1 and CDR2 (germline): MNHEY, SMNVEV (reference sequence). V was pared by 4 bases and J by 5 bases, with 11 bases between. CDR3 residues: CASSSTSGETQYF. In DNA, the CDR3 is TGTGCCAGCAGTTCTACGTCCGGGGAGACCCAGTACTTC.

This chain links TRBV19 with TRBJ2-6, with D uncertain. Trimming removed 0 bases at V and 10 bases at J, with 13 bases between. In germline, CDR1 is LNHDA, CDR2 SQIVND (reference sequence). The CDR3 has 15 residues. Written as DNA, the CDR3 is TGTGCCAGTAGTATAGAAACGAGATTTCGAAACGTCCTGACTTTC. It encodes CASSIETRFRNVLTF.

This CDR3 reads CATSRDFWITSGNTIYF. Written as DNA, the CDR3 is TGTGCCACCAGCAGAGATTTTTGGATCACCTCTGGAAACACCATATATTTT. The chain is built from TRBV15 and TRBJ1-3, with D uncertain. This CDR3 region has 17 residues. The germline V and J ends were trimmed by 0 bases and 0 bases, with 12 bases remaining between them. Looked up from germline, CDR1 is LNHNV and CDR2 is YYDKDF (reference sequence).

V is TRBV14 and J is TRBJ2-2; 10 bases are shared with TRBD1. This CDR3 comprises 17 residues. Germline CDR1 reads SGHDN; CDR2 reads FVKESK. J gave up 3 bases and V 3 bases, and 7 bases lay outside the gene matches. This chain's CDR3 is CASSHPGQGDYTGELFF. The DNA of the CDR3 is TGTGCCAGCAGCCACCCCGGACAGGGGGATTACACCGGGGAGCTGTTTTTT.

This chain uses TRBV7-9 with TRBJ1-4, with a weak D call TRBD1 (6 bases). Germline V gene lookup returns CDR1 SEHNR and CDR2 FQNEAQ (reference sequence). The V gene lost 1 base and the J gene lost 8 bases, with 11 bases spanning the gap. The CDR3 has 14 amino acids. CDR3 protein: CASSLVGGYEKLFF. The CDR3 DNA is TGTGCCAGCAGCTTAGTTGGGGGCTACGAAAAACTGTTTTTT.

This clone was counted once. The rearrangement joins TRBV13 to TRBJ2-3; 7 bases match TRBD2. The V gene end was trimmed by 6 bases and the J gene end by 7 bases; junction bases not matched to a gene: 13. This CDR3 has 15 residues. Germline loops: CDR1 PRHDT, CDR2 FYEKMQ (reference sequence). The CDR3 loop is CASSPTGLTLNTQYF. CDR3 sequence (DNA): TGTGCCAGCAGTCCAACGGGACTAACCTTGAATACGCAGTATTTT.

V is TRBV19 and J is TRBJ1-5, with 12 nucleotides matching TRBD1. CDR1 LNHDA and CDR2 SQIVND come from the germline V gene (reference sequence). This CDR3 spans 14 amino acids. V gave up 8 bases and J gave up 6 bases; unmatched junction bases: 5. The CDR3 reads CASSGQGASQPQHF. As DNA, the CDR3 is TGTGCCAGTTCGGGACAGGGGGCAAGTCAGCCCCAGCATTTT.

The chain recombines TRBV7-8 with TRBJ1-3; 7 bases are shared with TRBD1. The CDR3 consists of 16 residues. Losses at the gene ends were 5 bases for V and 0 bases for J; bases not matched to a gene: 7. Germline lookup yields CDR1 SGHVS and CDR2 FQNEAQ. The CDR3 region has the DNA TGTGCCAGCAGCAAGTGGACAGGAAACTCTGGAAACACCATATATTTT. This translates into CASSKWTGNSGNTIYF.

In nucleotides, the CDR3 is TGCGCCAGCAGCTTGGCCCCTCCCCGGACAGGGGGCACTGAAGCTTTCTTT. Its translation: CASSLAPPRTGGTEAFF. The chain has TRBV5-1 and TRBJ1-1, with 10 bases lining up with TRBD1. V dropped 0 bases and J dropped 4; count of bases not matched to a gene: 9. The length of the CDR3 is 17 residues. Looked up from germline, CDR1 is SGHRS and CDR2 is YFSETQ.

This clone has just a few counts. This chain connects TRBV30 to TRBJ1-5; tentatively, D is TRBD1 (5 bases). The germline V gene encodes CDR1 GTSNPN and CDR2 SVGIG (reference sequence). The CDR3 is 15 amino acids. V lost 1 base, J lost 4 bases, and 14 bases lay in between. CDR3 residues: CAWSAKGLFNQPQHF. The CDR3 DNA reads TGTGCCTGGAGTGCGAAGGGACTGTTTAATCAGCCCCAGCATTTT. Using reference TRBV30 and TRBJ1-5 for the parts outside the CDR3, the full variable domain is SQTIHQWPATLVQPVGSPLSLECTVEGTSNPNLYWYRQAAGRGLQLLFYSVGIGQISSEVPQNLSASRPQDRQFILSSKKLLLSDSGFYLCAWSAKGLFNQPQHFGDGTRLSIL.

This chain connects TRBV6-6 to TRBJ2-1; no clear D. The V gene's germline CDR1 is MNHNY and CDR2 SVGAGI (reference sequence). V lost 1 base and J 8 bases, leaving 15 bases between the germline ends. The CDR3 extends over 15 amino acids. This CDR3 is CASSYFGLLGDEQFF. CDR3 DNA sequence: TGTGCCAGCAGTTACTTCGGATTATTGGGCGATGAGCAGTTCTTC.

The chain has TRBV5-4 and TRBJ2-3; 8 positions agree with TRBD1. The trim removed 5 bases at V and 4 bases at J, leaving 6 bases unmatched. Germline loops: CDR1 SGHNT, CDR2 YYREEE (reference sequence). The CDR3 is 14 amino acids. The CDR3 sequence is CASRPDRGADTQYF. In nucleotides, the CDR3 is TGTGCCAGCAGACCTGACAGGGGCGCAGATACGCAGTATTTT.

This rearrangement joins TRBV7-9 to TRBJ1-1; D ambiguous. CDR1 and CDR2 (germline): SEHNR, FQNEAQ (reference sequence). CDR3 length: 13 residues. Trimming left V 0 bases short and J 10 bases short, with 12 bases between. This CDR3 reads CASSLADTRGAFF. The CDR3, as DNA: TGTGCCAGCAGCTTAGCAGACACCCGCGGAGCTTTCTTT.

This clone turned up a few times. The genes are TRBV6-5 and TRBJ2-5, with D tentatively TRBD2 (6 bases). The ends were cut back, 8 bases at V and 1 base at J, with 11 bases in the middle. The CDR3 extends over 13 amino acids. Germline assignment: CDR1 MNHEY and CDR2 SVGAGI. DNA of the CDR3: TGTGCCAGCGGGCGGGGTTTCCAAGAGACCCAGTACTTC. Its translation: CASGRGFQETQYF.

CDR3 in DNA: TGTGCCAGCAGCTTAGATAGTAGCGGAGGGGGCTACACCTTC. It encodes CASSLDSSGGGYTF. This chain uses TRBV11-2 with TRBJ1-2; D gene unclear. CDR1 and CDR2 from the germline V gene are SGHAT and FQNNGV. This CDR3 region has 14 residues. V was cut by 0 bases and J by 8 bases, with 13 bases left in between.

The chain joins TRBV2 to TRBJ1-3; D unresolved. The V gene's germline CDR1 is SNHLY and CDR2 FYNNEI. V dropped 6 bases and J dropped 0 bases, with 18 bases sitting between them. The CDR3 runs 17 residues. CDR3 DNA sequence: TGTGCCAGCAGATTGGGAATCCAGCGACTCTCTGGAAACACCATATATTTT. Encoded protein: CASRLGIQRLSGNTIYF.

This sequence joins TRBV6-5 and TRBJ1-1; the match to TRBD1 covers 7 bases. Germline-derived CDR1 and CDR2 are MNHEY and SVGAGI. V trimming: 2 bases; J trimming: 1 base; junction bases outside the gene matches: 4. The length of the CDR3 is 15 residues. CDR3 residues: CASSYRQGQNTEAFF. In nucleotides, the CDR3 is TGTGCCAGCAGTTACCGACAGGGTCAGAACACTGAAGCTTTCTTT.

The chain has TRBV19 and TRBJ2-3; TRBD1 matches at 9 bases. The CDR3 totals 15 residues. V was pared by 5 bases and J by 1 base, with 4 bases of the junction left unmatched. Germline V lookup: CDR1 LNHDA, CDR2 SQIVND (reference sequence). As DNA, the CDR3 is TGTGCCAGTAGTTCGCGGACAGGGGGCACAGATACGCAGTATTTT. Its translation: CASSSRTGGTDTQYF.

The chain recombines TRBV6-5 with TRBJ1-1, with TRBD1 as a possible D gene (5 bases). CDR1 MNHEY and CDR2 SVGAGI come from the germline V gene. This CDR3 region has 16 residues. V was clipped by 0 bases and J by 6 bases, with 17 bases between them. The CDR3 coding sequence is TGTGCCAGCAGTTACTCCCCCGGGACCGCGGGGGCTGAAGCTTTCTTT. Translation gives CASSYSPGTAGAEAFF.